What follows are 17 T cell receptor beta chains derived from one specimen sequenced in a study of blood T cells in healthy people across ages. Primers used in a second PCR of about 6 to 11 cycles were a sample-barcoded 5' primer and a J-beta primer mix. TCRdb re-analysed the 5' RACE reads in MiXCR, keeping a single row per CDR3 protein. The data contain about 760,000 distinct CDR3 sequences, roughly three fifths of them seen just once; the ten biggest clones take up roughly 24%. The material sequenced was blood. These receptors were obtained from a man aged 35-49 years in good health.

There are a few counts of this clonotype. CDR3 loop: CASSRAGVETQYF. The CDR3, as DNA: TGTGCCAGCAGCCGAGCGGGAGTGGAGACCCAGTACTTC. The chain employs TRBV13 and TRBJ2-5, with 8 bases identical to TRBD2. Germline trimming cut 5 bases from V and 5 bases from J; bases unmatched to any gene: 4. Germline V CDR1 and CDR2: PRHDT, FYEKMQ (reference sequence). This CDR3 comprises 13 residues.

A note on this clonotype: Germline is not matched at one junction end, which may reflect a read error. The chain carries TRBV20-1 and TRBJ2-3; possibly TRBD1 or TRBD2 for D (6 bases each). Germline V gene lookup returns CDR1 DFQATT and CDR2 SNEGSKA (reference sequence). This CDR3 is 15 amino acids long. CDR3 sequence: CSATRQATSTDMQYF. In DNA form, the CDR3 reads TGCAGTGCGACGCGACAGGCAACTAGCACAGATATGCAGTATTTT.

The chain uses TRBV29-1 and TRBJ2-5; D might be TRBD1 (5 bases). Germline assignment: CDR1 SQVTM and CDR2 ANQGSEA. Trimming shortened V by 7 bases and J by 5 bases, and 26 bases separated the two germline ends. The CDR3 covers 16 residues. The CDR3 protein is CSGGVGLQAGRETQYF. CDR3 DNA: TGCAGCGGTGGGGTGGGGCTCCAAGCCGGGCGGGAGACCCAGTACTTC.

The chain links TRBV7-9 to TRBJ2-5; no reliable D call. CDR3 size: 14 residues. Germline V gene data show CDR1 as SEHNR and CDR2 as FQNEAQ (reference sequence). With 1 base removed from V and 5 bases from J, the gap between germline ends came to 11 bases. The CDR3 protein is CASSLVGPIETQYF. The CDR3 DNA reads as TGTGCCAGCAGCTTAGTTGGCCCGATTGAGACCCAGTACTTC.

CDR3 protein: CASSSPGRVYNEQFF. DNA for the CDR3: TGTGCCAGCAGCTCACCCGGGCGAGTCTACAATGAGCAGTTCTTC. The chain recombines TRBV7-2 with TRBJ2-1; D remains unclear. Trimming cost V 4 bases and J 3 bases, with 13 bases left between them. The germline V gene encodes CDR1 SGHTA and CDR2 FQGNSA. The CDR3 is made up of 15 amino acids.

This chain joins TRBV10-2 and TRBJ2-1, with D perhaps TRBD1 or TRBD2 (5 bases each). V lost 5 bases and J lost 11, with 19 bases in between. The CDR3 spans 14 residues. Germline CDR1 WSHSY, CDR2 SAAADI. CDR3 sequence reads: CASSWGRDEEKQFF. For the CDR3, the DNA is TGCGCCAGCAGTTGGGGTCGGGACGAGGAGAAGCAGTTCTTC.

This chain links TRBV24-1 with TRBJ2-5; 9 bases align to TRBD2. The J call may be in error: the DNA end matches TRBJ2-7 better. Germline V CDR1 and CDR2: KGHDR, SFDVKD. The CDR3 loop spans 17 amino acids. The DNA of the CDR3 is TGTGCCACCAGTGATCGACGACTAGCGGTAAATACCTGCGAGCAGTACTTC. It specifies CATSDRRLAVNTCEQYF.

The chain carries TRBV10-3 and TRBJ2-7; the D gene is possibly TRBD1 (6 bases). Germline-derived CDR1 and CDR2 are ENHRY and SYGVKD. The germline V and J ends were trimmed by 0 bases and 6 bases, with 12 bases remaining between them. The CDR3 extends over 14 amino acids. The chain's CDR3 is CAISESEQGSEQYF. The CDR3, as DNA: TGTGCCATCAGTGAGTCGGAACAGGGAAGCGAGCAGTACTTC.

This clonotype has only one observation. The CDR3 DNA is TGTGCCAGCAGGGAGGGCTGGGGGACTTACAATGAGCAGTTCTTC. Protein sequence: CASREGWGTYNEQFF. The chain recombines TRBV11-3 with TRBJ2-1; D might be TRBD2 (6 bases). The CDR3 is 15 amino acids. CDR1 and CDR2 from the germline V gene are SGHNT and YENEEA. V lost 6 bases and J lost 4, with 16 bases in between.

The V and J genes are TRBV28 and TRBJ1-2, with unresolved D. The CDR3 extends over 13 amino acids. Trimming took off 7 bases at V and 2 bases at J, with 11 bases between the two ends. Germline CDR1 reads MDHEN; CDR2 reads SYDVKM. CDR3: CASTGPGNYGYTF. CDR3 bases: TGTGCCAGCACAGGACCGGGGAACTATGGCTACACCTTC.

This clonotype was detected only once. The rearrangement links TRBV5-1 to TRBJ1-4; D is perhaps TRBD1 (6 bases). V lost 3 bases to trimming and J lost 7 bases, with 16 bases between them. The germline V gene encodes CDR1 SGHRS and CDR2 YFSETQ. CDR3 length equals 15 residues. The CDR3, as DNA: TGCGCCAGCAGCTCATCCGCGACAGGCCTTGAAAAACTGTTTTTT. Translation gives CASSSSATGLEKLFF. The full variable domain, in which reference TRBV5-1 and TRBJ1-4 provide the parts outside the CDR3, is KAGVTQTPRYLIKTRGQQVTLSCSPISGHRSVSWYQQTPGQGLQFLFEYFSETQRNKGNFPGRFSGRQFSNSRSEMNVSTLELGDSALYLCASSSSATGLEKLFFGSGTQLSVL.

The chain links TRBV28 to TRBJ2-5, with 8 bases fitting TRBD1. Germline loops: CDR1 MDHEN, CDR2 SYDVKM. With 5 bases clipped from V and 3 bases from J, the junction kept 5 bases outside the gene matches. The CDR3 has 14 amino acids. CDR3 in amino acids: CASSGQGREETQYF. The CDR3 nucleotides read TGTGCCAGCAGTGGACAGGGTCGGGAAGAGACCCAGTACTTC.

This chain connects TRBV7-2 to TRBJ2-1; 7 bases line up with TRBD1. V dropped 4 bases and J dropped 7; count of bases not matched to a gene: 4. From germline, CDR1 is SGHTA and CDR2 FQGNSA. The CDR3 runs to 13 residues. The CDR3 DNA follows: TGTGCCAGCAGCTCGACAGGGTTAAATGAGCAGTTCTTC. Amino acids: CASSSTGLNEQFF.

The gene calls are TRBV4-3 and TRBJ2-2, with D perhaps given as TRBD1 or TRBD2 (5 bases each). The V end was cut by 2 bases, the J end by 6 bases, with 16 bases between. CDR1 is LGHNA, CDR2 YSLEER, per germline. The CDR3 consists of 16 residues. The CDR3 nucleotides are TGCGCCAGCAGCCAACATACCGGGACGCGGCCCGGGGAGCTGTTTTTT. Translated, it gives CASSQHTGTRPGELFF.

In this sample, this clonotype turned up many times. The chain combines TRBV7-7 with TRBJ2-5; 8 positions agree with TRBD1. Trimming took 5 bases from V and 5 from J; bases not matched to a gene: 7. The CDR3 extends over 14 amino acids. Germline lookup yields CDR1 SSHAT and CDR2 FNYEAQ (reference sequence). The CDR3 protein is CASSSGQGLETQYF. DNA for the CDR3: TGTGCCAGCAGCAGCGGACAGGGCTTGGAGACCCAGTACTTC.

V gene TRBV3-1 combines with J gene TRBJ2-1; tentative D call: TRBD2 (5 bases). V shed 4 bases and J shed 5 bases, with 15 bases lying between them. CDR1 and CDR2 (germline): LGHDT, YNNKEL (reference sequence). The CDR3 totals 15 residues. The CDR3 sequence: CASSPIAGGNNEQFF. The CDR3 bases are TGTGCCAGCAGCCCAATTGCGGGCGGAAACAATGAGCAGTTCTTC.

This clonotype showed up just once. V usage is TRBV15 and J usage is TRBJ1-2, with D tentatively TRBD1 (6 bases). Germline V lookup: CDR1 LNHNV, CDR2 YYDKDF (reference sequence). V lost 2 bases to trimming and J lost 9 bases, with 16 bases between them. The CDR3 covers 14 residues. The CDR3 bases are TGTGCCACCAGCAGATCCGCAGGGGAATTGAGCTACACCTTC. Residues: CATSRSAGELSYTF.